The entry below describes one T cell receptor (beta chain). What it binds is unknown. Libraries for TCRalpha and TCRbeta carried sample barcodes and unique molecular identifiers via 5'RACE. TCRdb independently ran MiXCR on the 5' RACE reads; one entry per CDR3 protein. The sample holds nearly 350,000 distinct CDR3 sequences, 13% seen once. The data were taken from a study of T-cell memory formation after mild COVID-19. Study outcomes and limitations: Within pre-infection memory, some responding clones were found, suggesting cross-reactive memory joined. Clones that contracted from day 15 to 85 had balanced CD4/CD8; later expanders were CD4+ biased. CD8+ contracting clones occupied EMRA, while CD4+ ones occupied mainly CM and EM.

This CDR3 contains 15 residues. The V gene end was trimmed by 3 bases and the J gene end by 7 bases; junction bases not matched to a gene: 9. Germline V lookup: CDR1 MDHEN, CDR2 SYDVKM. This sequence joins TRBV28 and TRBJ2-1, with TRBD2 matching over 7 bases. Input material: PBMCs or a T cell subset sorted from them (not recorded which). The sequence was obtained from a man aged 18-30 years who had mild COVID-19 (a few samples of this study predate the infection). Cell type and time point are not known. The CDR3 region is CASSFLKRGENEQFF. The CDR3 DNA sequence: TGTGCCAGCAGTTTTTTAAAGCGGGGTGAAAATGAGCAGTTCTTC.